This passage covers 31 T cell receptor beta chains from one sample sequenced in a study of cytomegalovirus exposure and HLA in healthy donors. Use of 60 Vbeta and 13 Jbeta primers characterized the PCR. Generated by immunoSEQ multiplex PCR, the TCRdb table keeps only in-frame clones and is missing some. The top ten hold less than 3.5% of the sample, which has just under 150,000 clones, roughly 80% seen once. The sample consisted of PBMCs. The receptors here all came from a woman younger than 45 in good health and CMV-seronegative.

This clone was recorded only once. The genes are TRBV7-9 and TRBJ2-7; the D gene is possibly TRBD2 (6 bases). Trimming stripped 1 base from V and 3 bases from J, with 7 bases between. The CDR3 runs 13 residues. CDR1 is SEHNR, CDR2 FQNEAQ, per germline (reference sequence). The CDR3 here is CASSLETSYEQYF. The CDR3 nucleotides are TGTGCCAGCAGCTTAGAGACTAGCTACGAGCAGTACTTC. Looking up the rest from reference TRBV7-9 and TRBJ2-7 gives the full variable domain: DTGVSQNPRHKITKRGQNVTFRCDPISEHNRLYWYRQTLGQGPEFLTYFQNEAQLEKSRLLSDRFSAERPKGSFSTLEIQRTEQGDSAMYLCASSLETSYEQYFGPGTRLTVT.

The chain is built from TRBV25-1 and TRBJ2-2; TRBD1 matches 9 bases. Losses at the gene ends were 2 bases for V and 7 bases for J; bases not matched to a gene: 11. This CDR3 has 17 residues. Germline values: CDR1 MGHDK, CDR2 SYGVNS. In DNA form, the CDR3 reads TGTGCCAGCAGTGAAATTAGTTACAGGGGGCTTGGCGGGGAGCTGTTTTTT. This translates into CASSEISYRGLGGELFF.

The DNA of the CDR3 is TGTGCCAGCAGCCCCATGGTAGCGGGTGCCGATTTTAGCGGCGACAATGAGCAGTTCTTC. Translated, it gives CASSPMVAGADFSGDNEQFF. The chain uses TRBV9 and TRBJ2-1, with 7 positions matching TRBD2. After removal of 4 bases from V and 5 bases from J, the junction contained 24 bases not matched to a gene. Germline CDR1 reads SGDLS; CDR2 reads YYNGEE. The CDR3 extends over 20 amino acids.

This chain uses TRBV2 with TRBJ2-1; tentatively, D is TRBD1 (5 bases). V lost 6 bases, J lost 2 bases, and 5 bases lay in between. CDR1 and CDR2 from the germline V gene are SNHLY and FYNNEI. CDR3 length: 12 residues. CDR3 coding DNA: TGTGCCAGCAGAGGGGCCTACAATGAGCAGTTCTTC. Translation: CASRGAYNEQFF.

The genes are TRBV6-5 and TRBJ1-1; D gene ambiguous. Germline CDR1 MNHEY, CDR2 SVGAGI. V was shortened by 5 bases and J by 4 bases, with 8 bases between the two germline ends. CDR3 length: 12 residues. CDR3 protein: CASSEEGTEAFF. CDR3 coding DNA: TGTGCCAGCAGTGAAGAGGGCACTGAAGCTTTCTTT.

V and J are TRBV19 and TRBJ2-1; 7 bases are shared with TRBD2. V lost 3 bases and J lost 4; bases outside the gene matches: 6. This CDR3 contains 15 residues. The germline CDR1 and CDR2 sequences are LNHDA and SQIVND (reference sequence). The CDR3 DNA reads as TGTGCCAGTAGTATGGGTGGCGGGAGATACAATGAGCAGTTCTTC. This translates into CASSMGGGRYNEQFF.

A few counts support this clone. The chain employs TRBV30 and TRBJ1-4, with no clear D. Germline loops: CDR1 GTSNPN, CDR2 SVGIG (reference sequence). This CDR3 is built from 14 residues. The ends were cut back, 2 bases at V and 3 bases at J, with 10 bases in the middle. CDR3 loop: CAWSPRLANEKLFF. Here the CDR3 DNA reads TGTGCCTGGAGTCCTCGGTTGGCTAATGAAAAACTGTTTTTT.

CDR3 in DNA: TGCGCCAGCAGCCAAGATTGGGGGGGCACAGATACGCAGTATTTT. It translates to CASSQDWGGTDTQYF. The rearrangement joins TRBV4-3 to TRBJ2-3, with D possibly being TRBD2 (6 bases). Trimming cost V 0 bases and J 1 base, with 8 bases left between them. The length of the CDR3 is 15 residues. Germline lookup yields CDR1 LGHNA and CDR2 YSLEER.

In this sample, this clone turned up once. This sequence joins TRBV28 and TRBJ1-5; possibly TRBD1 for D (6 bases). Germline CDR1 and CDR2: MDHEN and SYDVKM. Trimming pared 5 bases from V and 4 bases from J, leaving 15 bases between. The CDR3 is 15 residues long. For the CDR3, the DNA is TGTGCCAGCAGTCCGACGGGGGGGGCAAATCAGCCCCAGCATTTT. The encoded protein is CASSPTGGANQPQHF.

CDR3 in DNA: TGTGCCAGCAGTGTGGACAAGAACACTGAAGCTTTCTTT. Residues: CASSVDKNTEAFF. The V and J genes are TRBV2 and TRBJ1-1, with D possibly TRBD1 on 5 matching bases. The germline gives CDR1 SNHLY, CDR2 FYNNEI. The CDR3 totals 13 residues. Trimming shortened V by 4 bases and J by 1 base, and 7 bases separated the two germline ends.

The chain joins TRBV28 to TRBJ2-2; 9 nucleotides align to TRBD1. Germline V gene sequence: CDR1 MDHEN, CDR2 SYDVKM. This CDR3 is 16 amino acids long. V shed 10 bases, J shed 4 bases, and the junction held 13 bases outside the gene matches. The CDR3 nucleotides read TGTGCCACTGGGACAGGGTTTTTTCGAGGCACCGGGGAGCTGTTTTTT. This encodes CATGTGFFRGTGELFF.

This clone occurred once. The chain is built from TRBV4-3 and TRBJ1-3; TRBD1 matches 7 bases. The CDR3 spans 16 residues. Germline assignment: CDR1 LGHNA and CDR2 YSLEER. V lost 0 bases and J lost 8; bases outside the gene matches: 10. The CDR3 bases are TGCGCCAGCAGCCAAGACTTGGGACAGCCTCCAGACACCATATATTTT. It translates to CASSQDLGQPPDTIYF.

V and J are TRBV7-3 and TRBJ2-7; the D gene is possibly TRBD2 (5 bases). V was clipped by 5 bases and J by 0 bases, with 17 bases between them. CDR1 and CDR2 from the germline V gene are SGHTA and FQGTGA. This CDR3 contains 16 residues. Here the CDR3 reads CASSPSARGSSYEQYF. The DNA for the CDR3 is TGTGCCAGCAGCCCCTCAGCCAGAGGGTCCTCCTACGAGCAGTACTTC.

This chain uses TRBV6-5 with TRBJ2-3; D gene ambiguous. Germline CDR1 MNHEY, CDR2 SVGAGI. V gave up 6 bases and J gave up 3 bases, with 10 bases separating them. CDR3 length: 13 residues. The CDR3 DNA sequence: TGTGCCAGCAGCCCTACAGAGACAGATACGCAGTATTTT. It yields the protein CASSPTETDTQYF.

This chain joins TRBV7-9 and TRBJ1-1; unclear D gene. V lost 5 bases and J lost 2, with 9 bases in between. Looked up from germline, CDR1 is SEHNR and CDR2 is FQNEAQ (reference sequence). This CDR3 region has 13 residues. CDR3 loop: CASSNTINTEAFF. For the CDR3, the DNA is TGTGCCAGCAGCAACACAATAAACACTGAAGCTTTCTTT.

This rearrangement joins TRBV30 to TRBJ1-2; TRBD1 might be the D (5 bases). V dropped 3 bases and J dropped 4 bases, with 18 bases sitting between them. This CDR3 has 15 residues. From germline, CDR1 is GTSNPN and CDR2 SVGIG (reference sequence). CDR3 DNA sequence: TGTGCCTGGAGCCCCTCGGGGGGTTACGGCTATGGCTACACCTTC. It yields the protein CAWSPSGGYGYGYTF.

The sample holds one count of this clone. The rearrangement uses TRBV5-4 and TRBJ2-1; TRBD2 might be the D (5 bases). Trimming removed 4 bases from V and 0 bases from J, with 5 bases in between. CDR1 is SGHNT and CDR2 is YYREEE in the germline V gene (reference sequence). The CDR3 covers 13 residues. CDR3 protein: CASSRDSYNEQFF. For the CDR3, the DNA is TGTGCCAGCAGCCGGGACTCCTACAATGAGCAGTTCTTC.

This clone showed up just once. In DNA, the CDR3 is TGCAGCACGGTAGGACAGGGGGTAAACGAGCAGTACTTC. Protein sequence: CSTVGQGVNEQYF. The chain is built from TRBV29-1 and TRBJ2-5, with TRBD1 identical over 10 bases. The J call may not be correct, given that the DNA end is closer to TRBJ2-7. Germline V gene data show CDR1 as SQVTM and CDR2 as ANQGSEA. The CDR3 is 13 residues long.

This clone was found a few times. This chain connects TRBV6-1 to TRBJ2-7, with 11 nucleotides matching TRBD2. The CDR3 extends over 14 amino acids. The V segment lost 5 bases and the J segment 3 bases; nucleotides outside the gene matches: 3. CDR1 MNHNS and CDR2 SASEGT come from the germline V gene. CDR3 sequence reads: CASSPSGGNYEQYF. DNA of the CDR3: TGTGCCAGCAGTCCTAGCGGGGGGAACTACGAGCAGTACTTC.

The chain uses TRBV10-1 and TRBJ1-1, with 7 bases fitting TRBD1. Per germline, CDR1 WNHNN and CDR2 SYGVQD (reference sequence). The CDR3 extends over 14 amino acids. The trim removed 3 bases at V and 4 bases at J, leaving 5 bases unmatched. The CDR3 sequence is CASSEGTALTEAFF. In DNA, the CDR3 is TGCGCCAGCAGTGAAGGGACAGCGCTCACTGAAGCTTTCTTT.

Concerning this clone: Other DNA sequences in this sample translate to the same CDR3. V usage is TRBV27 and J usage is TRBJ1-1, with D possibly TRBD1 on 6 matching bases. The CDR3 has 14 residues. The V end was cut by 2 bases, the J end by 0 bases, with 7 bases between. Germline-derived CDR1 and CDR2 are MNHEY and SMNVEV (reference sequence). CDR3 residues: CASSLQGLNTEAFF. In DNA form, the CDR3 reads TGTGCCAGCAGTTTACAGGGGTTGAACACTGAAGCTTTCTTT.

The CDR3 loop is CASSHTGKTGELFF. CDR3 DNA sequence: TGTGCCAGCAGCCATACAGGGAAAACCGGGGAGCTGTTTTTT. The J gene is TRBJ2-2, the V gene TRBV7-2, with D possibly matching TRBD1 (6 bases). Germline CDR1 reads SGHTA; CDR2 reads FQGNSA. The CDR3 is 14 residues long. Trimming shortened V by 5 bases and J by 5 bases, and 12 bases separated the two germline ends.

This chain links TRBV6-1 with TRBJ2-5; D may be TRBD2 (6 bases). TRBJ2-7 matches the DNA end more closely, so the J call is doubtful. The CDR3 runs to 16 residues. Looked up from germline, CDR1 is MNHNS and CDR2 is SASEGT. The CDR3, as DNA: TGTGCCAGCAGTGAAGCGCCCACCGGGAGCCCCTACGAGCAGTACTTC. As protein: CASSEAPTGSPYEQYF.

The CDR3 loop reads CASSPLSGIMNEQFF. CDR3 nucleotides: TGTGCCAGCAGCCCATTGAGCGGGATAATGAATGAGCAGTTCTTC. The chain carries TRBV7-2 and TRBJ2-1; 7 bases are shared with TRBD2. The CDR3 is 15 amino acids. Germline CDR1 and CDR2: SGHTA and FQGNSA. V dropped 5 bases and J dropped 7; count of bases not matched to a gene: 11.

The genes are TRBV5-1 and TRBJ2-7, with 10 bases aligning to TRBD1. Germline CDR1 is SGHRS and CDR2 is YFSETQ. This CDR3 has 16 amino acids. J lost 0 bases, V lost 4 bases, and 7 bases had no gene match. In DNA form, the CDR3 reads TGCGCCAGCAGCGGGGGACAGGGGACAGGCTCCTACGAGCAGTACTTC. Its protein product is CASSGGQGTGSYEQYF. The complete variable domain, with remaining parts taken from reference TRBV5-1 and TRBJ2-7, reads KAGVTQTPRYLIKTRGQQVTLSCSPISGHRSVSWYQQTPGQGLQFLFEYFSETQRNKGNFPGRFSGRQFSNSRSEMNVSTLELGDSALYLCASSGGQGTGSYEQYFGPGTRLTVT.

The rearrangement uses TRBV6-4 and TRBJ1-1; TRBD1 might be the D (6 bases). V was trimmed by 6 bases and J by 3 bases, leaving 8 bases between them. Per germline, CDR1 MRHNA and CDR2 SNTAGT. CDR3 size: 12 residues. The CDR3 is CASRYRDTEAFF. The CDR3 nucleotides are TGTGCCAGCAGATACAGGGACACTGAAGCTTTCTTT.

The chain carries TRBV6-7 and TRBJ1-2, with a weak D call TRBD1 (5 bases). TRBV6-7 is reported as an ORF; its role is uncertain. The CDR3 has 14 residues. V lost 2 bases and J 2 bases, leaving 9 bases between the germline ends. The CDR3 bases are TGTGCCAGCAGTTACCCTAGACAGAACTATGGCTACACCTTC. Its protein product is CASSYPRQNYGYTF.

The V call is TRBV6-1, the J call TRBJ1-1, with TRBD1 as a possible D gene (5 bases). Germline V lookup: CDR1 MNHNS, CDR2 SASEGT. The CDR3 consists of 13 residues. V lost 6 bases to trimming and J lost 2 bases, with 10 bases between them. The CDR3 bases are TGTGCCAGCAGCAAAAGGGGAAACACTGAAGCTTTCTTT. This gives the protein CASSKRGNTEAFF.

The rearrangement uses TRBV29-1 and TRBJ2-3, with D possibly being TRBD1 (5 bases). CDR3 length equals 12 residues. Trimming shortened V by 7 bases and J by 3 bases, and 11 bases separated the two germline ends. In germline, CDR1 is SQVTM, CDR2 ANQGSEA. This CDR3 reads CSAEDTTDTQYF. CDR3 DNA sequence: TGCAGCGCCGAGGACACAACAGATACGCAGTATTTT.

The chain carries TRBV10-2 and TRBJ2-1; 13 nucleotides agree with TRBD2. CDR1 and CDR2 (germline): WSHSY, SAAADI. The V segment lost 5 bases and the J segment 7 bases; nucleotides outside the gene matches: 14. The CDR3 consists of 18 residues. CDR3 residues: CASSKLAGGSLNRNEQFF. CDR3 coding DNA: TGCGCCAGCAGTAAACTAGCGGGGGGGTCGTTAAATAGGAATGAGCAGTTCTTC.

The rearrangement links TRBV10-1 to TRBJ2-5, with 15 positions matching TRBD2. J lost 0 bases, V lost 4 bases, and 3 bases had no gene match. The length of the CDR3 is 17 residues. Germline values: CDR1 WNHNN, CDR2 SYGVQD (reference sequence). CDR3 sequence reads: CASSAGTSGRYQETQYF. CDR3 DNA: TGCGCCAGCAGTGCCGGGACTAGCGGGAGGTACCAAGAGACCCAGTACTTC.